This record looks at one T cell receptor beta chain sequence and its context. The V end was cut by 2 bases, the J end by 3 bases, with 10 bases between. CDR3 size: 14 residues. Germline V gene data show CDR1 as LNHDA and CDR2 as SQIVND (reference sequence). The data stem from a study of shared clonotypes between healthy human individuals. Authors' methods: For the immunoSEQ data, sequences were junction-only without quality scores, so filtering differed. Assay used: immunoSEQ multiplex PCR; TCRdb lists only in-frame clones, some missing. That table furnishes V, J and clone size, whereas the DNA furnished D and trimming. This table holds about 1.1 million clones, around 78% found once.

This receptor was taken from a man aged 18 to 30 in good health. Some clones in this sample may be carry-over from other donors' samples. The sample consisted of memory CD4+ T cells from PBMCs. The subset is: CD45RA-negative fraction. This chain links TRBV19 with TRBJ1-1; no reliable D call. This CDR3 is CASSIMREDTEAFF. CDR3 in DNA: TGTGCCAGTAGTATAATGAGGGAGGACACTGAAGCTTTCTTT.